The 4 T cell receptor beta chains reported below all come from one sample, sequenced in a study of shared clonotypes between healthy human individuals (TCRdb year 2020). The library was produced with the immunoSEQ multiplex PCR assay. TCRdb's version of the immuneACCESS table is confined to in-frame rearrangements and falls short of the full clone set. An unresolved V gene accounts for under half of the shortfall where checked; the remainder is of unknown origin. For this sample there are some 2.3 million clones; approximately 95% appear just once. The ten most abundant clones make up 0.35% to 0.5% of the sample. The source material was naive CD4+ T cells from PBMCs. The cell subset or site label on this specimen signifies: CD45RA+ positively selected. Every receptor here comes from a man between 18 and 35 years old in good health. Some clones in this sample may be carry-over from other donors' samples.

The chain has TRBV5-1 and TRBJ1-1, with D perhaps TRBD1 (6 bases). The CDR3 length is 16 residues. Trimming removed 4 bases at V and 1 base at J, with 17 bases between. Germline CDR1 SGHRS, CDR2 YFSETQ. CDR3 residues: CASSRGQRAPNTEAFF. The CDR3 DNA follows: TGCGCCAGCAGCCGTGGACAGCGGGCGCCGAACACTGAAGCTTTCTTT. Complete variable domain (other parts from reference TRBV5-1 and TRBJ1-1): KAGVTQTPRYLIKTRGQQVTLSCSPISGHRSVSWYQQTPGQGLQFLFEYFSETQRNKGNFPGRFSGRQFSNSRSEMNVSTLELGDSALYLCASSRGQRAPNTEAFFGQGTRLTVV.

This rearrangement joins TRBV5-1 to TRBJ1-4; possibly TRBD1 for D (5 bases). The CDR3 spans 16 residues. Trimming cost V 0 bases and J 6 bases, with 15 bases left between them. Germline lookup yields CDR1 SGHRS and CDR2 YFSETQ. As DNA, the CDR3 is TGCGCCAGCAGCTTGGATGTCGGGGGAGCGGATGAAAAACTGTTTTTT. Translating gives CASSLDVGGADEKLFF.

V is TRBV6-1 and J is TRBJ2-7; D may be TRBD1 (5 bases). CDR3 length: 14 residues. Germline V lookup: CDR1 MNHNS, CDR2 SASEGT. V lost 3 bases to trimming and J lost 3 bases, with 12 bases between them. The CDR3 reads CASSDWGANYEQYF. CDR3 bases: TGTGCCAGCAGTGATTGGGGCGCAAACTACGAGCAGTACTTC.

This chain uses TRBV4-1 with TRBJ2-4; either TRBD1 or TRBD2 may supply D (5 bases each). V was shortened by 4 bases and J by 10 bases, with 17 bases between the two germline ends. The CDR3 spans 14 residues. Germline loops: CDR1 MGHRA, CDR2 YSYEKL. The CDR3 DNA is TGCGCCAGCAGCCCGAAGGGGACCCCAGGGATTCAGTACTTC. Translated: CASSPKGTPGIQYF.